The 25 T cell receptor beta chains below all came from one sample that was sequenced in a study of tumor and adjacent non-tumor tissue in lung cancer. TCRbeta libraries were built with three rounds of nested PCR, modified from ARM-PCR. TCRdb redid the calling of the multiplex PCR reads with MiXCR, one entry per CDR3 protein. The sample yields roughly 93,000 distinct CDR3 sequences, around 71% seen once. No cell sorting was done before RNA was extracted from the tissue. Material: lung tumor tissue. The receptors come from a man in his sixties with non-small cell lung cancer.

Comments on this clonotype: One end of the junction does not line up with germline, which may come from a read error. The V gene is TRBV6-1, the J gene TRBJ1-5; no clear D gene. The CDR3 runs to 14 residues. CDR1 and CDR2 (germline): MNHNS, SASEGT. Written as DNA, the CDR3 is TGTGTCAGCAGTGAAGCGACCGCCGGTCAGCCCCAGCATTTT. Protein: CVSSEATAGQPQHF.

With regard to this clonotype: The junction departs from the called germline gene at one end, perhaps through a read error. This chain joins TRBV4-3 and TRBJ2-7, with D possibly TRBD1 on 5 matching bases. The CDR3 runs to 14 residues. Per germline, CDR1 LGHNA and CDR2 YSLEER. The CDR3 spells CANSQAGAAGEQYF. CDR3 coding DNA: TGCGCCAACAGCCAAGCTGGGGCGGCCGGCGAGCAGTACTTC.

Concerning this clonotype: A much larger clone lies one base from this, so it may be a read error. J is TRBJ2-1 and V is TRBV12-3 or TRBV12-4; TRBD2 aligns across 9 bases. The CDR3 loop spans 15 amino acids. The CDR3 spells CVSKPAGGPSGEQFF. Here the CDR3 DNA reads TGTGTCAGCAAACCCGCGGGAGGGCCGAGTGGGGAGCAGTTCTTC.

J is TRBJ2-1 and V is TRBV11-1; 7 bases are a match to TRBD1. Trimming removed 5 bases from V and 3 bases from J; junction bases left unmatched: 7. The length of the CDR3 is 15 residues. Germline values: CDR1 SGHAT, CDR2 FQDESV (reference sequence). The CDR3 region is CASSPRTGLYNEQFF. The CDR3 nucleotides are TGTGCCAGCAGCCCGAGGACAGGTCTCTACAATGAGCAGTTCTTC.

This clonotype appeared once. At one end the junction does not follow the germline gene, possibly because of a read error. This chain links TRBV4-2 with TRBJ1-5, with a tentative D call TRBD1 (6 bases). Germline V gives CDR1 LGHNA, CDR2 YNFKEQ. The CDR3 loop spans 15 amino acids. The CDR3: CASSQETRGGQPQLF. The CDR3 DNA is TGTGCCAGCAGCCAAGAAACGCGAGGGGGTCAGCCCCAGCTTTTT.

The V and J genes are TRBV11-2 and TRBJ1-2; D is ambiguous. Looked up from germline, CDR1 is SGHAT and CDR2 is FQNNGV. This CDR3 comprises 13 residues. Trimming shortened V by 2 bases and J by 12 bases, and 16 bases separated the two germline ends. CDR3 bases: TGTGCCAGCAGCTTATTGAGAAAAACATTCCACACCTTC. It translates to CASSLLRKTFHTF.

This clonotype was observed a few times. This clone may be a read error of a much larger clone one base away. The chain links TRBV20-1 to TRBJ2-1; D gene unclear. CDR3 length equals 13 residues. Germline assignment: CDR1 DFQATT and CDR2 SNEGSKA (reference sequence). Trimming shortened V by 2 bases and J by 12 bases, and 17 bases separated the two germline ends. CDR3 sequence reads: CSARKRALGSQFF. Written as DNA, the CDR3 is TGCAGTGCTAGAAAAAGGGCTTTGGGATCGCAGTTCTTC.

As regards this clonotype: This is likely a read error, given that the CDR3 carries no conserved phenylalanine or tryptophan at its end. This chain uses TRBV11-2 with TRBJ1-1; the D gene is possibly TRBD1 (6 bases). The CDR3 loop spans 13 amino acids. Germline assignment: CDR1 SGHAT and CDR2 FQNNGV. In DNA, the CDR3 is TGTGCCGGCAGCCTAGGGGGGATCACTGAAGCTTTCGTT. This encodes CAGSLGGITEAFV.

This clonotype came up a few times. Likely a read error: the CDR3 ends without its conserved phenylalanine or tryptophan. The rearrangement uses TRBV4-3 and TRBJ2-5; no clear D gene. The CDR3 consists of 14 residues. Per germline, CDR1 LGHNA and CDR2 YSLEER. Here the CDR3 DNA reads TGTGCCAGCAGCCAAGTTTACCGAGAAGAGACCCAGTACTTA. As protein: CASSQVYREETQYL.

The rearrangement joins TRBV29-1 to TRBJ2-1, with D possibly TRBD1 on 7 matching bases. The CDR3 loop spans 17 amino acids. V shed 5 bases and J shed 4 bases, with 24 bases lying between them. The germline V gene has CDR1 SQVTM and CDR2 ANQGSEA. CDR3 DNA sequence: TGCAGCGTTATTTGGCAGGGGGGATATCGGGCATACAATGAGCAGTTCTTC. This gives the protein CSVIWQGGYRAYNEQFF.

Concerning this clonotype: Germline and junction disagree at one end, which may indicate a read error. The gene calls are TRBV20-1 and TRBJ2-7; 7 positions agree with TRBD2. Germline lookup yields CDR1 DFQATT and CDR2 SNEGSKA (reference sequence). CDR3 length equals 14 residues. For the CDR3, the DNA is TGCAGTGCTAGAGAGGGGGGGGACTCCTACGAGCATTACTTC. Translating it yields CSAREGGDSYEHYF.

This clonotype has ten or more counts. In DNA form, the CDR3 reads TGTGCCAGCAGCCCCCCGGGACAGGTCTCCTACAATGAGCAGTTCTTC. It codes for CASSPPGQVSYNEQFF. The chain is built from TRBV11-3 and TRBJ2-1; TRBD1 matches at 8 bases. The CDR3 extends over 16 amino acids. V lost 5 bases to trimming and J lost 0 bases; unmatched junction nucleotides: 6. Germline loops: CDR1 SGHNT, CDR2 YENEEA. Full variable domain (missing parts from reference TRBV11-3 and TRBJ2-1): EAGVVQSPRYKIIEKKQPVAFWCNPISGHNTLYWYLQNLGQGPELLIRYENEEAVDDSQLPKDRFSAERLKGVDSTLKIQPAELGDSAVYLCASSPPGQVSYNEQFFGPGTRLTVL.

This clonotype has just one count. Germline and junction disagree at one end, which may indicate a read error. This chain links TRBV5-6 with TRBJ2-3; D is unresolved. CDR3 length: 14 residues. Germline V gene sequence: CDR1 SGHDT, CDR2 YYEEEE. CDR3 in amino acids: CASSFGGEVYTQYF. The CDR3 nucleotides read TGCGCCAGCAGCTTTGGTGGAGAGGTATATACGCAGTATTTT. Complete variable domain (other parts from reference TRBV5-6 and TRBJ2-3): DAGVTQSPTHLIKTRGQQVTLRCSPKSGHDTVSWYQQALGQGPQFIFQYYEEEERQRGNFPDRFSGHQFPNYSSELNVNALLLGDSALYLCASSFGGEVYTQYFGPGTRLTVL.

The rearrangement uses TRBV6-2 or TRBV6-3 and TRBJ1-5; TRBD1 agrees at 7 bases. Germline assignment: CDR1 MNHEY and CDR2 SVGEGT. CDR3 length equals 15 residues. The V and J ends lost 6 bases and 4 bases, in that order; junction bases with no gene match: 9. DNA of the CDR3: TGTGCCAGCAGATGGGACAGAACGGGTAATCAGCCCCAGCATTTT. Protein sequence: CASRWDRTGNQPQHF.

Concerning this clonotype itself: One junction end disagrees with the germline gene, perhaps due to a read error. The chain recombines TRBV5-1 with TRBJ1-4, with D perhaps TRBD1 (5 bases). CDR3 size: 14 residues. CDR1 is SGHRS, CDR2 YFSETQ, per germline. CDR3 coding DNA: TGCGCCAGCAGCTCAAGGGGATTACATGAAAAACTATTTTTT. Its protein is CASSSRGLHEKLFF. Full variable domain (missing parts from reference TRBV5-1 and TRBJ1-4): KAGVTQTPRYLIKTRGQQVTLSCSPISGHRSVSWYQQTPGQGLQFLFEYFSETQRNKGNFPGRFSGRQFSNSRSEMNVSTLELGDSALYLCASSSRGLHEKLFFGSGTQLSVL.

Turning to this clonotype: The junction shows a germline mismatch at one end, possibly a read error. This chain links TRBV7-9 with TRBJ1-1; D gene unclear. Germline V gene lookup returns CDR1 SEHNR and CDR2 FQNEAQ (reference sequence). The CDR3 length is 15 residues. Written as DNA, the CDR3 is TGTGCTAGCAGCCCGCCCGGAGTTGGGAACAGTGAAGCTTTCTTT. Translating it yields CASSPPGVGNSEAFF.

Only a few counts were recorded for this clonotype. This may stem from a read error, because a much larger clone lies one nucleotide away. J is TRBJ2-2 and V is TRBV12-3 or TRBV12-4; D possibly corresponds to TRBD2 (5 bases). This CDR3 contains 14 residues. The CDR3 region has the DNA TGTGCCAGCAGTTTAAGGGAGAACATCGGGGAGCTGTTTTTT. It codes for CASSLRENIGELFF.

On this clonotype itself: Given a much more abundant clone one base away, this may be a read error. The rearrangement joins TRBV30 to TRBJ1-1; D gene uncertain. The V gene's germline CDR1 is GTSNPN and CDR2 SVGIG (reference sequence). This CDR3 contains 14 residues. Between the trimmed V and J ends, which lost 6 bases and 5 bases, there was a span of 19 bases. In DNA, the CDR3 is TGTGCCTGTAGGGTAGGCGACTGGGGAACTGAAGCTTTCTTT. This sequence encodes CACRVGDWGTEAFF.

Points on this clonotype: A read error may be the cause here, since a much bigger clone is one base away. The chain carries TRBV28 and TRBJ2-2, with D maybe TRBD2 (6 bases). The CDR3 extends over 14 amino acids. In germline, CDR1 is MDHEN, CDR2 SYDVKM. This CDR3 reads CVTRVSGNTGELFF. DNA of the CDR3: TGTGTCACCCGGGTTAGCGGGAACACCGGGGAGCTGTTTTTT.

As for this clonotype: A single base separates this from a much larger clone, so it may be a read error. The V gene is TRBV11-2, the J gene TRBJ2-3, with a tentative D call TRBD1 (5 bases). Germline lookup yields CDR1 SGHAT and CDR2 FQNNGV. The CDR3 extends over 18 amino acids. DNA for the CDR3: TGTGCCAGCAGCTTAGGGGCTTCAGGGTGGGCGAGCACAAATACGCAGTATTTT. It is translated as CASSLGASGWASTNTQYF.

Points on this clonotype: The conserved closing phenylalanine or tryptophan is absent in this CDR3, likely reflecting a read error. V gene TRBV12-3 or TRBV12-4 combines with J gene TRBJ2-5; 10 nucleotides line up with TRBD2. This CDR3 has 15 amino acids. DNA of the CDR3: TGTACCAGCTCGGATACGGGACTAGCGTTAGAGACTCAGTACTTA. It specifies CTSSDTGLALETQYL.

As to this clonotype: The missing conserved phenylalanine or tryptophan at the end of this CDR3 makes a read error likely. The DNA is left out, because the CDR3 cannot be placed on it with certainty; the CDR3 is given as TCRdb lists it. The gene calls are TRBV6-2 or TRBV6-3 and TRBJ2-1; the table assigns TRBD1, which was not confirmed against the DNA. Germline CDR1 MNHEY, CDR2 SVGEGT. The CDR3 contains 12 residues when both ends are counted. The CDR3 sequence: CASKDIYNEKFY.

This clonotype has a handful of counts. CDR3 sequence: CASSLGPIGQDGTEAFF. The CDR3 coding sequence is TGTGCCAGCAGCCTAGGCCCAATCGGACAGGATGGTACTGAAGCTTTCTTT. The chain uses TRBV7-9 and TRBJ1-1; 7 bases are shared with TRBD1. Germline V CDR1 and CDR2: SEHNR, FQNEAQ (reference sequence). Trimming at V came to 5 bases and at J to 5 bases, leaving 17 bases not matched to a gene. CDR3 length equals 17 residues.

Regarding this clonotype: At one boundary the junction diverges from the germline segment, which might be a read error. This chain links TRBV4-1 with TRBJ2-1; D is undetermined. Germline V gives CDR1 MGHRA, CDR2 YSYEKL. The CDR3 runs 12 residues. This chain's CDR3 is CACSQDLGEQFF. DNA of the CDR3: TGCGCCTGCAGCCAAGATTTGGGTGAGCAGTTCTTC.

Points on this clonotype: No conserved phenylalanine or tryptophan is present at the end of the CDR3, so a read error is the likely explanation. The V gene is TRBV11-1, the J gene TRBJ2-1, with unresolved D. This CDR3 has 16 amino acids. Germline assignment: CDR1 SGHAT and CDR2 FQDESV (reference sequence). This CDR3 is CAGSPARRSSYNEQFL. The CDR3 nucleotides are TGTGCCGGCAGCCCCGCTCGGAGAAGCTCCTACAATGAGCAGTTCTTA.